The following is a T cell receptor (beta chain) sequence with its context. Trimming removed 3 bases at V and 6 bases at J, with 15 bases between. The germline CDR1 and CDR2 sequences are SGDLS and YYNGEE. The CDR3 runs to 14 residues. This record belongs to a study of T cell clones after liver transplantation. Study overall: Third-party-reactive TCRbeta sequences from pre-transplant mixed lymphocyte reactions served as antigen-independent comparators.

The protocol was immunoSEQ multiplex PCR, while the TCRdb copy is restricted to in-frame clones and leaves out a portion. Among about 51,000 clones listed, about 86% were seen once. The rearrangement joins TRBV9 to TRBJ1-2; possible D gene TRBD1, 5 bases. The sequence was collected from a human patient who received a liver transplant. Some T cells may be provided by the graft donor. Specimen: CD8+ T cells from blood, collected 12 months after liver transplant. This CDR3 reads CASSATQGGDGYTF. As DNA, the CDR3 is TGTGCCAGCAGCGCCACGCAGGGAGGAGATGGCTACACCTTC.